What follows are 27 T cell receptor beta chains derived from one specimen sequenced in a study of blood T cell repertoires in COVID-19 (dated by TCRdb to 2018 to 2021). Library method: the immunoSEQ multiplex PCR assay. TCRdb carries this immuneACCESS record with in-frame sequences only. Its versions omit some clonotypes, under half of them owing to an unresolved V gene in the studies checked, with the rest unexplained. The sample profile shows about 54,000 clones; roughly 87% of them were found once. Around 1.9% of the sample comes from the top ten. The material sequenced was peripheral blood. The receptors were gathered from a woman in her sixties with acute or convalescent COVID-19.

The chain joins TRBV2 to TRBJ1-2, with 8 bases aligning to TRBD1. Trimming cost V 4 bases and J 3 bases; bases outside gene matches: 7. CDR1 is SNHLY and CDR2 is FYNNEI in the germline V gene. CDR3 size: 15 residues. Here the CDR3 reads CASSGQGPLHYGYTF. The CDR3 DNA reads TGTGCCAGCAGTGGACAGGGGCCCCTTCACTATGGCTACACCTTC.

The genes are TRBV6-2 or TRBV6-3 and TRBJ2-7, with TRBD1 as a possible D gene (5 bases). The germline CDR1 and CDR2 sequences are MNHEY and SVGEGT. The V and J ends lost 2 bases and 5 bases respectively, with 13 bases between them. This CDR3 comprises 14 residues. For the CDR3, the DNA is TGTGCCAGCAGTTACCCAGGGAAGAAGGACGAGCAGTACTTC. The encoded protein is CASSYPGKKDEQYF.

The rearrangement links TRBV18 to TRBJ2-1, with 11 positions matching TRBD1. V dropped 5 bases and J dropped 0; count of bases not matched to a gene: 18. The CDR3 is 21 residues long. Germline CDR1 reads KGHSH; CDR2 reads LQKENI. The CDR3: CASSYRPGQGVLSDSYNEQFF. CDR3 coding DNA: TGTGCCAGCTCATACCGACCGGGACAGGGGGTTTTGAGTGACTCCTACAATGAGCAGTTCTTC.

The CDR3 is CASSPGLTWGEQFF. Written as DNA, the CDR3 is TGTGCCAGCAGCCCCGGACTAACCTGGGGGGAGCAGTTCTTC. The rearrangement joins TRBV11-2 to TRBJ2-1, with D maybe TRBD2 (6 bases). The CDR3 is 14 amino acids. Trimming took off 5 bases at V and 10 bases at J, with 18 bases between the two ends. CDR1 is SGHAT, CDR2 FQNNGV, per germline.

The CDR3 region is CASSDLTMLRFRHSGNTIYF. CDR3 sequence (DNA): TGTGCCAGCAGTGACCTAACTATGCTCCGATTCCGTCACTCTGGAAACACCATATATTTT. The chain recombines TRBV2 with TRBJ1-3; D unresolved. The CDR3 is 20 residues long. Germline CDR1 is SNHLY and CDR2 is FYNNEI. The V and J ends lost 3 bases and 0 bases respectively, with 24 bases between them. Drawing the rest from reference TRBV2 and TRBJ1-3, the complete variable domain is EPEVTQTPSHQVTQMGQEVILRCVPISNHLYFYWYRQILGQKVEFLVSFYNNEISEKSEIFDDQFSVERPDGSNFTLKIRSTKLEDSAMYFCASSDLTMLRFRHSGNTIYFGEGSWLTVV.

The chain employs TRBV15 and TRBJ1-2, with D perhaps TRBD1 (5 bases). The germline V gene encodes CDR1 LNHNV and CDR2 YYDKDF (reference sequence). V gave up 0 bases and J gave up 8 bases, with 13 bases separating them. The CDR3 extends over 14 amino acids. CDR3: CATSRDPRDSGYTF. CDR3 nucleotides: TGTGCCACCAGCAGAGATCCCAGGGATTCGGGCTACACCTTC.

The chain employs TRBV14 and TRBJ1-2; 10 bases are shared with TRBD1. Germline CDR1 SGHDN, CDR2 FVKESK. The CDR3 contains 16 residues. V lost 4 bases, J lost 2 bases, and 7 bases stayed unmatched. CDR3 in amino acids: CASSRGQGMLNYGYTF. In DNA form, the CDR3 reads TGTGCCAGCAGCCGGGGACAGGGGATGTTAAACTATGGCTACACCTTC. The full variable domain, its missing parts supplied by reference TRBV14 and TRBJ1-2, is EAGVTQFPSHSVIEKGQTVTLRCDPISGHDNLYWYRRVMGKEIKFLLHFVKESKQDESGMPNNRFLAERTGGTYSTLKVQPAELEDSGVYFCASSRGQGMLNYGYTFGSGTRLTVV.

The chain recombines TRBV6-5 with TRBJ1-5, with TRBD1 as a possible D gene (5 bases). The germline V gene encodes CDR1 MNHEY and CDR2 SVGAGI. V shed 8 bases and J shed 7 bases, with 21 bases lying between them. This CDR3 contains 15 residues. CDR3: CASALIGGDPQPQHF. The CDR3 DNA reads TGTGCCAGCGCCCTGATTGGGGGGGATCCACAGCCCCAGCATTTT.

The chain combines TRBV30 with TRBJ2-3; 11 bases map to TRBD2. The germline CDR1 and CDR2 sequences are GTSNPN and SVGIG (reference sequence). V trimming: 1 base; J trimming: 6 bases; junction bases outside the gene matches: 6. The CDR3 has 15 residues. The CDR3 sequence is CAWSELAGGSDTQYF. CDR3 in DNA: TGTGCCTGGAGTGAGCTAGCGGGAGGTTCTGATACGCAGTATTTT.

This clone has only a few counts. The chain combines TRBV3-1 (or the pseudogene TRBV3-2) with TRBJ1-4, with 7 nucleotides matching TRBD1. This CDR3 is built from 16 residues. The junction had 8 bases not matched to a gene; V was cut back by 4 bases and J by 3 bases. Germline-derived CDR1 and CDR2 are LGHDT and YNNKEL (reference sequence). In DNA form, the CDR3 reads TGTGCCAGCAGCCGAGGGACAGTGAGATCTAATGAAAAACTGTTTTTT. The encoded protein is CASSRGTVRSNEKLFF.

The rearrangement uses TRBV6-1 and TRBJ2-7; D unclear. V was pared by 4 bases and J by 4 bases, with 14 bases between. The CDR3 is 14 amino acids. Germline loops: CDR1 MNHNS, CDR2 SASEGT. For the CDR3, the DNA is TGTGCCAGCAGTGGTCTGGTTGAGCCTTACGAGCAGTACTTC. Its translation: CASSGLVEPYEQYF.

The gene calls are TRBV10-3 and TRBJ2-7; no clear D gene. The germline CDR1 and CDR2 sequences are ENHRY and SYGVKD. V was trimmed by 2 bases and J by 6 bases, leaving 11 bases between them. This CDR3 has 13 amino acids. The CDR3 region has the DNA TGTGCCATCAGTGAGCTGGCACGAGGCGAGCAGTACTTC. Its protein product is CAISELARGEQYF.

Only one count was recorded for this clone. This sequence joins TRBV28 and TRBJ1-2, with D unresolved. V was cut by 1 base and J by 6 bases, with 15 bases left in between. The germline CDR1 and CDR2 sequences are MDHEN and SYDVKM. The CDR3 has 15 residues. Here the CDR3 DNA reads TGTGCCAGCAGTTTATTCCGCCGACAAAACCATGGCTACACCTTC. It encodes CASSLFRRQNHGYTF.

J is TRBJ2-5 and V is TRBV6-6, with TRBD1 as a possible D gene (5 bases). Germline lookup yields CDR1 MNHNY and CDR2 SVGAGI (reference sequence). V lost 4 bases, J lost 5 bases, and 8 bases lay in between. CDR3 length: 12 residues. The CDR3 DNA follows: TGTGCCAGCAGTTCCCACAGGGAGACCCAGTACTTC. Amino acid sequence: CASSSHRETQYF.

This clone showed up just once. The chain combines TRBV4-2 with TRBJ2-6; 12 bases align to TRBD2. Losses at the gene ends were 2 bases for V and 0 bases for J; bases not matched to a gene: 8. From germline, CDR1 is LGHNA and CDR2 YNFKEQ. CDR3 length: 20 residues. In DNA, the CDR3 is TGTGCCAGCAGCCAACAACTAGCGGGAGGCCTCAACTCTGGGGCCAACGTCCTGACTTTC. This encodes CASSQQLAGGLNSGANVLTF.

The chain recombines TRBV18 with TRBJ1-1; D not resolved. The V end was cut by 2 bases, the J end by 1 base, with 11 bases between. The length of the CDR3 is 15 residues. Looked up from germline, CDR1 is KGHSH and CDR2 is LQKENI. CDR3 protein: CASSPYDSGNTEAFF. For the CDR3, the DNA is TGTGCCAGCTCACCATACGACTCGGGGAACACTGAAGCTTTCTTT.

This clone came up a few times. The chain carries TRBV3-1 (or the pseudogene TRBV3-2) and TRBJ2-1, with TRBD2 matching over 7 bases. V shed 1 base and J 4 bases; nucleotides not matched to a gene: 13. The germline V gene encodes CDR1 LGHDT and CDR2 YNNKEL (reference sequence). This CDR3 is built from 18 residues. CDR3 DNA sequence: TGTGCCAGCAGCCAAGTCCGCCGTGGCGGGAGTAGTTACAATGAGCAGTTCTTC. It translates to CASSQVRRGGSSYNEQFF.

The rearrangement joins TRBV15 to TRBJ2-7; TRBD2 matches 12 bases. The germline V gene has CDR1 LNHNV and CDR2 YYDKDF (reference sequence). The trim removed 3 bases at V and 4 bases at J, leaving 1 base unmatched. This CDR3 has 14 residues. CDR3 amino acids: CATSRTSGSYEQYF. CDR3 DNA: TGTGCCACCAGCAGGACTAGCGGGAGTTACGAGCAGTACTTC.

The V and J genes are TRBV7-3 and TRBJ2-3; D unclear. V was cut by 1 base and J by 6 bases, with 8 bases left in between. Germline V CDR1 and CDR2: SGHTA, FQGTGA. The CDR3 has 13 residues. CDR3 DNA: TGTGCCAGCAGCTTAATTACTACCGATACGCAGTATTTT. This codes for CASSLITTDTQYF. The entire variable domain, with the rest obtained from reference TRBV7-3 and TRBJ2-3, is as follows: GAGVSQTPSNKVTEKGKYVELRCDPISGHTALYWYRQSLGQGPEFLIYFQGTGAADDSGLPNDRFFAVRPEGSVSTLKIQRTERGDSAVYLCASSLITTDTQYFGPGTRLTVL.

The CDR3 is CASSEGRNSGNTIYF. CDR3 coding DNA: TGTGCCAGCAGTGAAGGGAGAAACTCTGGAAACACCATATATTTT. J is TRBJ1-3 and V is TRBV2; D uncertain. This CDR3 has 15 residues. Germline lookup yields CDR1 SNHLY and CDR2 FYNNEI. V lost 1 base, J lost 0 bases, and 7 bases lay in between.

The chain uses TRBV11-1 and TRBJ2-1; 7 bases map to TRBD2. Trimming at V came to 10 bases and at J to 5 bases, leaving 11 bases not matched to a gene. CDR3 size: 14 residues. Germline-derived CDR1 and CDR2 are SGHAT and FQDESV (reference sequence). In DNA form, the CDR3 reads TGTGCCACCACTGGTACTAGCGAGGACAATGAGCAGTTCTTC. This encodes CATTGTSEDNEQFF.

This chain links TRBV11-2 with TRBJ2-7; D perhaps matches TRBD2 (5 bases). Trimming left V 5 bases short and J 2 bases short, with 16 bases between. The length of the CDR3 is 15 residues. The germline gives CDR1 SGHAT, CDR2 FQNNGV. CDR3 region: CASSLAGGPTYEQYF. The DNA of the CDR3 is TGTGCCAGCAGCCTTGCGGGCGGACCTACCTACGAGCAGTACTTC. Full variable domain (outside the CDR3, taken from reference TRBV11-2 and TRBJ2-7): EAGVAQSPRYKIIEKRQSVAFWCNPISGHATLYWYQQILGQGPKLLIQFQNNGVVDDSQLPKDRFSAERLKGVDSTLKIQPAKLEDSAVYLCASSLAGGPTYEQYFGPGTRLTVT.

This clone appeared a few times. As DNA, the CDR3 is TGTGCCAGCAGCCCCACCATCCGACAGGCCAACTATGGCTACACCTTC. Translating gives CASSPTIRQANYGYTF. The rearrangement joins TRBV3-1 (or the pseudogene TRBV3-2) to TRBJ1-2, with a weak D call TRBD1 (6 bases). The germline V and J ends were trimmed by 4 bases and 2 bases, with 17 bases remaining between them. CDR1 LGHDT and CDR2 YNNKEL come from the germline V gene (reference sequence). The CDR3 loop spans 16 amino acids.

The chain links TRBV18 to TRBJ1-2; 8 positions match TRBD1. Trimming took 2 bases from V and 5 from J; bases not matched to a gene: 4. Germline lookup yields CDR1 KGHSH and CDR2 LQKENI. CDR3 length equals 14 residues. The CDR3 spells CASSPDRGPYGYTF. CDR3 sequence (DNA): TGTGCCAGCTCACCAGACAGGGGCCCTTATGGCTACACCTTC.

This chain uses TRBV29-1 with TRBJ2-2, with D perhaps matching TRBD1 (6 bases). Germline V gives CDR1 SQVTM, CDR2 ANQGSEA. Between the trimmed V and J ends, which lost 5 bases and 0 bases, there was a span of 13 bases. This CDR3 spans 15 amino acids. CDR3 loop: CSVRLGTPNTGELFF. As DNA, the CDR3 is TGCAGCGTTCGATTAGGGACACCGAACACCGGGGAGCTGTTTTTT.

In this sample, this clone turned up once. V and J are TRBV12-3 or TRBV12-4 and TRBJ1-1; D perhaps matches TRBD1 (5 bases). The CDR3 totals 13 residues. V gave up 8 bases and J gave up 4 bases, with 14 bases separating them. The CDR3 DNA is TGTGCCAGCCTTCTCCGGGGGGTCACTGAAGCTTTCTTT. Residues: CASLLRGVTEAFF.

The CDR3 loop reads CASSGQGTSPLHF. The CDR3 DNA sequence: TGTGCCAGCAGTGGACAGGGAACTTCACCCCTCCACTTT. The chain recombines TRBV9 with TRBJ1-6; TRBD1 matches at 8 bases. The J segment lost 9 bases and the V segment lost 5 bases, leaving 4 bases of the junction unmatched. Germline CDR1 reads SGDLS; CDR2 reads YYNGEE. CDR3 length: 13 amino acids. Looking up the rest from reference TRBV9 and TRBJ1-6 gives the full variable domain: DSGVTQTPKHLITATGQRVTLRCSPRSGDLSVYWYQQSLDQGLQFLIQYYNGEERAKGNILERFSAQQFPDLHSELNLSSLELGDSALYFCASSGQGTSPLHFGNGTRLTVT.